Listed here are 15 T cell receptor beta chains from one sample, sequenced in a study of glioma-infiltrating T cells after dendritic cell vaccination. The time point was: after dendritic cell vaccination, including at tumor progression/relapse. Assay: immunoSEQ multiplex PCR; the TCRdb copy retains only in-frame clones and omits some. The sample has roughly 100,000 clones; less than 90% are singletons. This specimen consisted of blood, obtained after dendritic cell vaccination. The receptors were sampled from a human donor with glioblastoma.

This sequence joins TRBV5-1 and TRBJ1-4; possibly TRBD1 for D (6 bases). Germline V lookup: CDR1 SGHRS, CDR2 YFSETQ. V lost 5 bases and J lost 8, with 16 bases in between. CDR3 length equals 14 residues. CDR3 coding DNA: TGCGCCAGCAGTAGCAGGGGTTACGGGGAAAAACTGTTTTTT. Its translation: CASSSRGYGEKLFF.

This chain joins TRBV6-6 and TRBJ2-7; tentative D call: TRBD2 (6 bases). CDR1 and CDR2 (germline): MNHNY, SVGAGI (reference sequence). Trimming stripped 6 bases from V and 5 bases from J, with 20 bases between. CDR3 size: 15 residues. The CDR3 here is CASRGIRDSPNEQYF. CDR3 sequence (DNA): TGTGCCAGCAGAGGAATCCGGGACTCCCCCAACGAGCAGTACTTC.

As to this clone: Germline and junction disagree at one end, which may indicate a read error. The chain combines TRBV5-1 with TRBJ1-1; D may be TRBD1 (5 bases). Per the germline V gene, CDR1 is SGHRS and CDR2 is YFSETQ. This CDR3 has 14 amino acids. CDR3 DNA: TGCGCCAGCAGCTTGGTACCAGGGAACGCTGAAGCTTTCTTT. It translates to CASSLVPGNAEAFF.

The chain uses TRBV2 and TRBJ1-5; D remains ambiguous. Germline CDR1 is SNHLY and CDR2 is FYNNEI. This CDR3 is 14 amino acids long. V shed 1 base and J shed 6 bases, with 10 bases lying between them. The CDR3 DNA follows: TGTGCCAGCAGTGAAGTGCCGGGTTCTCAGCCCCAGCATTTT. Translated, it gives CASSEVPGSQPQHF.

DNA for the CDR3: TGTGCCAGCAGCCAAGAATCTCTTACGGGGAATGGCTACACCTTC. It codes for CASSQESLTGNGYTF. The J gene is TRBJ1-2, the V gene TRBV4-2; D gene uncertain. This CDR3 region has 15 residues. V was trimmed by 0 bases and J by 6 bases, leaving 14 bases between them. The germline CDR1 and CDR2 sequences are LGHNA and YNFKEQ.

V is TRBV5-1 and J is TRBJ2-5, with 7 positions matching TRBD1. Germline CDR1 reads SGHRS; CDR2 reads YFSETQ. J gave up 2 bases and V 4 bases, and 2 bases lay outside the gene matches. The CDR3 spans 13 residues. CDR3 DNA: TGCGCCAGCAGCCGGGGACAGCAAGAGACCCAGTACTTC. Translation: CASSRGQQETQYF. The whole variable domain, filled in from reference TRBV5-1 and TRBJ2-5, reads KAGVTQTPRYLIKTRGQQVTLSCSPISGHRSVSWYQQTPGQGLQFLFEYFSETQRNKGNFPGRFSGRQFSNSRSEMNVSTLELGDSALYLCASSRGQQETQYFGPGTRLLVL.

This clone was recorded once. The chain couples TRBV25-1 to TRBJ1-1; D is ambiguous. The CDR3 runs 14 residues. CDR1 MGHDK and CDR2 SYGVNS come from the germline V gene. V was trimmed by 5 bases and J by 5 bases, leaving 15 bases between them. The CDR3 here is CASSRSGRKTEAFF. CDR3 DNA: TGTGCCAGCAGTCGAAGCGGGCGGAAGACTGAAGCTTTCTTT.

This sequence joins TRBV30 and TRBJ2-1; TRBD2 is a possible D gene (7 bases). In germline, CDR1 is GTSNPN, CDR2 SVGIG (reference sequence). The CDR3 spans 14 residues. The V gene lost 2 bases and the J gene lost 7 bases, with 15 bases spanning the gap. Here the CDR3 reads CAWSKGGFGNEQFF. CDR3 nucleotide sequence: TGTGCCTGGAGTAAGGGGGGGTTTGGGAATGAGCAGTTCTTC. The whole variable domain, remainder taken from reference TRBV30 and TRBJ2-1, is SQTIHQWPATLVQPVGSPLSLECTVEGTSNPNLYWYRQAAGRGLQLLFYSVGIGQISSEVPQNLSASRPQDRQFILSSKKLLLSDSGFYLCAWSKGGFGNEQFFGPGTRLTVL.

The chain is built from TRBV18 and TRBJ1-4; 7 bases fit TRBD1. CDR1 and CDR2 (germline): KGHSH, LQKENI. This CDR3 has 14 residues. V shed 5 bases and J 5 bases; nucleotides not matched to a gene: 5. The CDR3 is CASSEGQQNEKLFF. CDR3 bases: TGTGCCAGCTCAGAGGGACAGCAAAATGAAAAACTGTTTTTT.

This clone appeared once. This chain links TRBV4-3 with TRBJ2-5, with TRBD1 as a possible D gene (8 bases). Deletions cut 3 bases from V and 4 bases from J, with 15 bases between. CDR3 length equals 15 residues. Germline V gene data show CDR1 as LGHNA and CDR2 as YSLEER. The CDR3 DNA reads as TGCGCCAGCAGCCAGGCAAACAGGGGGGGAGAGACCCAGTACTTC. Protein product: CASSQANRGGETQYF.

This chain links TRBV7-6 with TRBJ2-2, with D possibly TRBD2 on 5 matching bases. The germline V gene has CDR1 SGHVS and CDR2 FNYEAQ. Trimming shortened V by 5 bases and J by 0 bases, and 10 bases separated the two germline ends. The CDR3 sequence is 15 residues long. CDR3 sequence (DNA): TGTGCCAGCAGCCCCAGCGGACCGAACACCGGGGAGCTGTTTTTT. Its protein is CASSPSGPNTGELFF.

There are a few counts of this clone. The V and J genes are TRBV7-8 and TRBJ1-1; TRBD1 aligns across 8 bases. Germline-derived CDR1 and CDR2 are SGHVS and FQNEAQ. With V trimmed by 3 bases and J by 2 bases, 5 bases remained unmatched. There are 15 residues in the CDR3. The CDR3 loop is CASSFEGQGNTEAFF. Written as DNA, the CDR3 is TGTGCCAGCAGCTTTGAAGGACAGGGAAACACTGAAGCTTTCTTT.

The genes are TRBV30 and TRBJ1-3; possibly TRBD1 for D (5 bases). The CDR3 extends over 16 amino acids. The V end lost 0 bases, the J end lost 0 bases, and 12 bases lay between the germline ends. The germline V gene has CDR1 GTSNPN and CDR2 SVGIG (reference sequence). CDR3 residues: CAWSVGHEPSGNTIYF. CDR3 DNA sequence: TGTGCCTGGAGTGTCGGACATGAGCCCTCTGGAAACACCATATATTTT. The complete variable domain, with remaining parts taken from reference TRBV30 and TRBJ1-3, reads SQTIHQWPATLVQPVGSPLSLECTVEGTSNPNLYWYRQAAGRGLQLLFYSVGIGQISSEVPQNLSASRPQDRQFILSSKKLLLSDSGFYLCAWSVGHEPSGNTIYFGEGSWLTVV.

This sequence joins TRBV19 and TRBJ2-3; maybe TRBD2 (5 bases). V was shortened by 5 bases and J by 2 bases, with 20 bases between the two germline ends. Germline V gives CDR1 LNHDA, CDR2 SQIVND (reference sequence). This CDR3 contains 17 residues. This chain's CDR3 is CASSPTRELRPTDTQYF. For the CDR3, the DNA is TGTGCCAGTAGTCCTACCCGGGAACTACGACCCACAGATACGCAGTATTTT.

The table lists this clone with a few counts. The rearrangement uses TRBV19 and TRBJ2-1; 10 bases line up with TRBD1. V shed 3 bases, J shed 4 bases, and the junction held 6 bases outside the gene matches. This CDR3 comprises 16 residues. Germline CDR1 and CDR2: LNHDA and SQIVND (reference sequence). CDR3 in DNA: TGTGCCAGTAGTATGGTATTGGGACAGGGGTACAATGAGCAGTTCTTC. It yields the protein CASSMVLGQGYNEQFF.